This T cell receptor beta chain appears in the sequencing data of a study of cytomegalovirus exposure and HLA in healthy donors. Findings of the study overall: Analyses of presence and absence presupposed an approximately uniform sequencing depth across donors.

Primers: 60 Vbeta forward and 13 Jbeta reverse. Data came from immunoSEQ multiplex PCR; TCRdb stores just in-frame clones and leaves some out. The sample contains 160,000 or so clones, about 71% of which appear only once. Those who donated were healthy bone marrow donors. Trimming removed 3 bases from V and 5 bases from J, with 24 bases in between. CDR3 length equals 18 residues. CDR1 is SGHRS and CDR2 is YFSETQ in the germline V gene. In regard to this clone: Its specificity is unknown.

The specimen sequenced was PBMCs. The V gene is TRBV5-1, the J gene TRBJ2-1, with D perhaps TRBD2 (6 bases). The receptor was isolated from a woman in her thirties in good health and CMV-seronegative. The CDR3 sequence is CASSSNLPRDSNHNEQFF. CDR3 in DNA: TGCGCCAGCAGCTCGAACTTACCCCGGGACTCCAATCACAATGAGCAGTTCTTC.